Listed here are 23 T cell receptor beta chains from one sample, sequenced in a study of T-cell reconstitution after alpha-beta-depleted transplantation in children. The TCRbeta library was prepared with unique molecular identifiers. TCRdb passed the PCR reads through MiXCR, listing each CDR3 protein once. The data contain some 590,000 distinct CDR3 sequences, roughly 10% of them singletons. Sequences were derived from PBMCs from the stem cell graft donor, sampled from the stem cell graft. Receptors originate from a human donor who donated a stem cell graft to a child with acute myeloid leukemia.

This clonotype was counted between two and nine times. The CDR3 loop is CASSLEPTGELFF. DNA of the CDR3: TGCGCCAGCAGCTTGGAACCCACCGGGGAGCTGTTTTTT. The chain has TRBV5-1 and TRBJ2-2; the D is unclear. Looked up from germline, CDR1 is SGHRS and CDR2 is YFSETQ. The CDR3 extends over 13 amino acids. Between the trimmed V and J ends, which lost 0 bases and 4 bases, there was a span of 4 bases.

In DNA form, the CDR3 reads TGCAGTGCTAGTTGGCTAGCGGGAGGTATCCATGAGCAGTTCTTC. Translating it yields CSASWLAGGIHEQFF. The gene calls are TRBV20-1 and TRBJ2-1, with 11 nucleotides matching TRBD2. CDR3 length: 15 amino acids. In germline, CDR1 is DFQATT, CDR2 SNEGSKA (reference sequence). Trimming took 3 bases from V and 8 from J; bases not matched to a gene: 9.

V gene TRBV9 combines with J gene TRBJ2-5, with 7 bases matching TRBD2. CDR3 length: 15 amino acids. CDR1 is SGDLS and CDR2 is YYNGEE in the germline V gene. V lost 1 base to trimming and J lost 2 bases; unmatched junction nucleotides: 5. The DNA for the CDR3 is TGTGCCAGCAGCGTAAGTAGCGGGTCTCAAGAGACCCAGTACTTC. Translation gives CASSVSSGSQETQYF.

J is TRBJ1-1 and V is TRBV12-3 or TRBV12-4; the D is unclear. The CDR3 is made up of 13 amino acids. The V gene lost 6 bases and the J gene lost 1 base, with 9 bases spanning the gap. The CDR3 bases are TGTGCCAGCAGGCATACTACGAACACTGAAGCTTTCTTT. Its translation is CASRHTTNTEAFF.

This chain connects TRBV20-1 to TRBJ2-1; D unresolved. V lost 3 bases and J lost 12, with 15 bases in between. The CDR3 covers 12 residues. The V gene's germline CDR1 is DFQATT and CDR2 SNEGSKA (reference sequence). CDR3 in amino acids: CSASGIGLPQFF. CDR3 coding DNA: TGCAGTGCTAGTGGGATTGGTCTGCCGCAGTTCTTC.

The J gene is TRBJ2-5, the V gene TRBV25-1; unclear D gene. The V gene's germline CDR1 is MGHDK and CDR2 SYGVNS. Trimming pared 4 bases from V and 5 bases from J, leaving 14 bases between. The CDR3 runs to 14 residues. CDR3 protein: CASSALGPGETQYF. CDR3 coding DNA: TGTGCCAGCAGTGCGCTTGGGCCTGGGGAGACCCAGTACTTC.

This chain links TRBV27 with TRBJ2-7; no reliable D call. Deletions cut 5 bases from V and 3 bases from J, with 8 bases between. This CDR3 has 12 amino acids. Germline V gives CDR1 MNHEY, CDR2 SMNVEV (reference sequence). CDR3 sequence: CASSRANYEQYF. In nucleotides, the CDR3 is TGTGCCAGCAGTAGGGCAAACTACGAGCAGTACTTC.

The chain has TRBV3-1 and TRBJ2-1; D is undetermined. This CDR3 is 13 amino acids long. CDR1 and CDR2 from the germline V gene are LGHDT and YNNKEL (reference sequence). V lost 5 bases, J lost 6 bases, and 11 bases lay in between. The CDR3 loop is CASSTSLVNEQFF. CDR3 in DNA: TGTGCCAGCAGCACCAGCTTAGTCAATGAGCAGTTCTTC.

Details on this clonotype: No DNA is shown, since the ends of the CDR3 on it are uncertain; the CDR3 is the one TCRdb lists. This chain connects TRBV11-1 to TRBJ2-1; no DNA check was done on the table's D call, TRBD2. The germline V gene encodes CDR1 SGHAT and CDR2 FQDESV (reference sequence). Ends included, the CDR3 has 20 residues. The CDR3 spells CASSLVGPGGNPFPNNEQFF.

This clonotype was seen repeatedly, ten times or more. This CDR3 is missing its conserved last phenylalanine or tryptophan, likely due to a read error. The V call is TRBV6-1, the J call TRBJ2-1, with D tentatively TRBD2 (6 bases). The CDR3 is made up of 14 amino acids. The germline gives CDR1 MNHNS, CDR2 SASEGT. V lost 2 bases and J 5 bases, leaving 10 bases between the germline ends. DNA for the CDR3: TGTGCCAGCAGTGAATTCGCGGGGCACAATGAGCAGTTCTCC. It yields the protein CASSEFAGHNEQFS.

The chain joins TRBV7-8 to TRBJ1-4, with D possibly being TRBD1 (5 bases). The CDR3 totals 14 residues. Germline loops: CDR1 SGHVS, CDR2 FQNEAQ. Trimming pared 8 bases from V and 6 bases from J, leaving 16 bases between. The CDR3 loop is CASSRGGGDEKLFF. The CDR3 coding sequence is TGTGCCAGCTCGCGGGGGGGAGGTGATGAAAAACTGTTTTTT.

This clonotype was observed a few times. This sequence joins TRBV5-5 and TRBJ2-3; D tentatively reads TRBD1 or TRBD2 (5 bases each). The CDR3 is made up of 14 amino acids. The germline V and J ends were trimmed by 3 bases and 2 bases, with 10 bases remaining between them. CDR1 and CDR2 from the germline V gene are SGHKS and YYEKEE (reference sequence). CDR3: CASSSGTYTDTQYF. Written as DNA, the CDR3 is TGTGCCAGCAGCTCCGGGACGTACACAGATACGCAGTATTTT.

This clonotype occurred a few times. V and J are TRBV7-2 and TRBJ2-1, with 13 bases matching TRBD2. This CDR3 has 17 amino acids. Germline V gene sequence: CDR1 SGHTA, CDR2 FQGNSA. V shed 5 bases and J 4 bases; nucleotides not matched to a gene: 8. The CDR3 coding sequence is TGTGCCAGCAGCCAATGGACTAGCGGGAGTCGTTACAATGAGCAGTTCTTC. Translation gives CASSQWTSGSRYNEQFF. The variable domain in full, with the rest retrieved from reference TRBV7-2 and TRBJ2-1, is GAGVSQSPSNKVTEKGKDVELRCDPISGHTALYWYRQSLGQGLEFLIYFQGNSAPDKSGLPSDRFSAERTGGSVSTLTIQRTQQEDSAVYLCASSQWTSGSRYNEQFFGPGTRLTVL.

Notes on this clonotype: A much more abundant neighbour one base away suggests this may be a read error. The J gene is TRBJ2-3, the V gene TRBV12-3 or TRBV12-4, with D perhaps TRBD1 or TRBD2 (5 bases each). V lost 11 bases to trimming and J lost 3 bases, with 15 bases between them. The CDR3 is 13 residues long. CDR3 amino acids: CAGRDGVTDTQYF. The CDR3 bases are TGTGCCGGCCGGGACGGGGTGACAGATACGCAGTATTTT.

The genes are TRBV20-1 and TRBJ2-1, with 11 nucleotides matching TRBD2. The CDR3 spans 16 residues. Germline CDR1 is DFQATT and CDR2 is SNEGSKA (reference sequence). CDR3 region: CTARVGTSGKYNEQFF. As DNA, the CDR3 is TGCACCGCTAGAGTAGGGACTAGCGGTAAATACAATGAGCAGTTCTTC.

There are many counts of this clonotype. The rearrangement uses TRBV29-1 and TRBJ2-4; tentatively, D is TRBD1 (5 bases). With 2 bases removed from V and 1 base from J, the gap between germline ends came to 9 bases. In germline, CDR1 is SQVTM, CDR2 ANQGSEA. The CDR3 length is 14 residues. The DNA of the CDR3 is TGCAGCGTTGAAATAGGGGCCGCCAAAAACATTCAGTACTTC. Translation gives CSVEIGAAKNIQYF.

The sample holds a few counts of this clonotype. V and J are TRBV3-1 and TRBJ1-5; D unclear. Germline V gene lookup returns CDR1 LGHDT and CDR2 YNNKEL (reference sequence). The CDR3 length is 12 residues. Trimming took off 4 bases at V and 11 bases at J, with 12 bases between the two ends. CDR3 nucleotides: TGTGCCAGCAGCCCCCCCCGAGAGGCCCAGCATTTT. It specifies CASSPPREAQHF.

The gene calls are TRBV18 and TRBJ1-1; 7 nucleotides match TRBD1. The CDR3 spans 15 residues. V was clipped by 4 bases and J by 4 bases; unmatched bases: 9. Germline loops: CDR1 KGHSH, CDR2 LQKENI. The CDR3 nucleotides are TGTGCCAGCTCACAAGCGACAGGGTTTGGCACTGAAGCTTTCTTT. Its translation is CASSQATGFGTEAFF.

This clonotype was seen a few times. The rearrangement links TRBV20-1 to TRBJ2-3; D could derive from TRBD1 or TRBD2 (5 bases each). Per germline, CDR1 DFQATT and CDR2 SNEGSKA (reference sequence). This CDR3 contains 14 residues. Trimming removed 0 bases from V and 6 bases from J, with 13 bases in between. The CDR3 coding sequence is TGCAGTGCTAGAGAGGTCCAGGGACCCGATACGCAGTATTTT. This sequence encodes CSAREVQGPDTQYF.

The CDR3 region is CAISGSTSRTDTQYF. The DNA for the CDR3 is TGTGCCATCAGTGGATCGACTAGCCGCACAGATACGCAGTATTTT. The chain is built from TRBV10-3 and TRBJ2-3, with 7 bases identical to TRBD2. The CDR3 consists of 15 residues. V shed 4 bases and J 1 base; nucleotides not matched to a gene: 5. The germline V gene has CDR1 ENHRY and CDR2 SYGVKD.

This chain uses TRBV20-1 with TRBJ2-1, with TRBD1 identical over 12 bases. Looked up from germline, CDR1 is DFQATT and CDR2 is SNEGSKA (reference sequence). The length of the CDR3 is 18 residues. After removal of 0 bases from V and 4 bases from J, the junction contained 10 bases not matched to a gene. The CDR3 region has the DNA TGCAGTGCTAGAGATTTTTCGGGACAGGGGGCGCGGTACAATGAGCAGTTCTTC. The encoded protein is CSARDFSGQGARYNEQFF.

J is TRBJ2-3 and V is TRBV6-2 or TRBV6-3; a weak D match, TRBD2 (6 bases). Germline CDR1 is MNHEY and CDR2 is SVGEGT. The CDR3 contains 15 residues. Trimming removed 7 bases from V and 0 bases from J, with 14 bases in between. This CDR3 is CASTYPAGSTDTQYF. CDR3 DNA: TGTGCCAGCACCTACCCCGCGGGGAGCACAGATACGCAGTATTTT.

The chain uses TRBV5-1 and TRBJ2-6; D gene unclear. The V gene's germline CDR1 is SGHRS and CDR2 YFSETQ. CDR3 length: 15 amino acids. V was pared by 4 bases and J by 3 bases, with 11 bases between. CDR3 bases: TGCGCCAGCAGCCCCTCCCTGGGTGGGGCCAACGTCCTGACTTTC. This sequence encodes CASSPSLGGANVLTF.